Following are 8 T cell receptor beta chains from one sample sequenced in a study of blood T cell repertoires in COVID-19. Repertoires were generated with immunoSEQ multiplex PCR, while TCRdb's copy carries only in-frame clones and drops some. The sample shows some 250,000 clones, 88% of them seen only once. Sequencing used peripheral blood. These receptors originate from a woman in her 30s with acute or convalescent COVID-19.

V is TRBV30 and J is TRBJ2-2; 10 bases align to TRBD2. CDR1 and CDR2 from the germline V gene are GTSNPN and SVGIG (reference sequence). J gave up 5 bases and V 4 bases, and 13 bases lay outside the gene matches. The CDR3 runs to 17 residues. The CDR3 DNA sequence: TGTGCCTGGACTAGGCCAGGCCTAGCGGGAGTTACCGGGGAGCTGTTTTTT. Protein: CAWTRPGLAGVTGELFF.

The chain recombines TRBV6-4 with TRBJ1-2; 8 bases are a match to TRBD1. This CDR3 has 12 amino acids. Germline-derived CDR1 and CDR2 are MRHNA and SNTAGT. Trimming at V came to 6 bases and at J to 6 bases, leaving 3 bases not matched to a gene. CDR3: CASRPTGDGYTF. The DNA of the CDR3 is TGTGCCAGCAGGCCGACAGGGGATGGCTACACCTTC.

The V gene is TRBV3-1 (or the pseudogene TRBV3-2), the J gene TRBJ2-1; 9 bases align to TRBD2. V dropped 5 bases and J dropped 2; count of bases not matched to a gene: 4. Germline lookup yields CDR1 LGHDT and CDR2 YNNKEL (reference sequence). The CDR3 is made up of 15 amino acids. CDR3 sequence: CASSATSGPYNEQFF. The CDR3 coding sequence is TGTGCCAGCAGCGCCACTAGCGGGCCCTACAATGAGCAGTTCTTC.

The chain is built from TRBV29-1 and TRBJ1-2, with 7 bases aligning to TRBD1. The germline V gene has CDR1 SQVTM and CDR2 ANQGSEA. The J segment lost 0 bases and the V segment lost 7 bases, leaving 8 bases of the junction unmatched. The CDR3 sequence is 14 residues long. CDR3 loop: CSASDRRANYGYTF. CDR3 bases: TGCAGCGCATCGGACAGGCGAGCTAACTATGGCTACACCTTC.

V and J are TRBV9 and TRBJ2-5, with 8 nucleotides matching TRBD1. This CDR3 has 14 amino acids. J lost 2 bases, V lost 4 bases, and 4 bases had no gene match. Germline CDR1 is SGDLS and CDR2 is YYNGEE. In DNA form, the CDR3 reads TGTGCCAGCAGCCCCCACAGGGGGCAAGAGACCCAGTACTTC. Translated: CASSPHRGQETQYF.

This rearrangement joins TRBV29-1 to TRBJ1-1, with D perhaps matching TRBD1 (5 bases). The ends were cut back, 6 bases at V and 7 bases at J, with 15 bases in the middle. CDR3 length equals 12 residues. Germline V lookup: CDR1 SQVTM, CDR2 ANQGSEA. The CDR3: CSVDQGLNEAFF. CDR3 nucleotides: TGCAGCGTCGATCAGGGTCTGAATGAAGCTTTCTTT.

CDR3 amino acids: CASSFGGTEAFF. Written as DNA, the CDR3 is TGTGCCAGCAGCTTCGGTGGCACTGAAGCTTTCTTT. This rearrangement joins TRBV5-6 to TRBJ1-1, with D unclear. CDR1 is SGHDT and CDR2 is YYEEEE in the germline V gene. V gave up 2 bases and J gave up 4 bases, with 6 bases separating them. This CDR3 comprises 12 residues.

This clone was seen just once. CDR3 DNA sequence: TGCGCCAGCAGCTTGAGACAGGGCCCAAATGAAAAACTGTTTTTT. It specifies CASSLRQGPNEKLFF. The chain recombines TRBV5-1 with TRBJ1-4, with TRBD1 matching 7 bases. The ends lost 1 base at V and 5 bases at J; junction bases unmatched: 5. CDR3 length: 15 residues. Per the germline V gene, CDR1 is SGHRS and CDR2 is YFSETQ.